The 4 T cell receptor beta chains in this list originate from one sample, sequenced in a study of long-term antiretroviral therapy in people with HIV (dated by TCRdb to between 2022 and 2023). The immunoSEQ hsTCRB v3.0 assay was used at survey level resolution to sequence the TRB variable region. TCRdb limited this immuneACCESS table to in-frame rearrangements with V and J called. A share of clones is missing; checked studies link under half to unresolved V genes, and the rest is unexplained. This sample comprises about 39,000 clones, 86% of them detected only once. The ten largest make up about 4% of the sample. Sample: unsorted PBMCs, taken 1.2 years after starting antiretroviral therapy. All receptors come from a woman in her forties or fifties with HIV.

V is TRBV6-6 and J is TRBJ2-2; D unresolved. V was shortened by 2 bases and J by 0 bases, with 4 bases between the two germline ends. The V gene's germline CDR1 is MNHNY and CDR2 SVGAGI (reference sequence). CDR3 length: 14 amino acids. This chain's CDR3 is CASSYRPNTGELFF. The CDR3 DNA is TGTGCCAGCAGTTACAGACCGAACACCGGGGAGCTGTTTTTT.

The chain links TRBV2 to TRBJ2-5, with TRBD1 matching over 8 bases. V lost 4 bases to trimming and J lost 4 bases; unmatched junction nucleotides: 5. Germline CDR1 reads SNHLY; CDR2 reads FYNNEI. There are 14 residues in the CDR3. CDR3 amino acids: CASSGQGIPETQYF. The CDR3 coding sequence is TGTGCCAGCAGTGGACAGGGGATCCCAGAGACCCAGTACTTC.

This sequence joins TRBV6-5 and TRBJ2-3; 7 positions match TRBD2. Germline trimming cut 4 bases from V and 3 bases from J; bases unmatched to any gene: 7. The V gene's germline CDR1 is MNHEY and CDR2 SVGAGI. The CDR3 is 15 residues long. The CDR3 DNA sequence: TGTGCCAGCAGTTCAGCGGGACTTCATACAGATACGCAGTATTTT. It translates to CASSSAGLHTDTQYF.

CDR3 nucleotide sequence: TGTGCCTCGATGACAGGGAGGATGAACACTGAAGCTTTCTTT. Translating it yields CASMTGRMNTEAFF. The gene calls are TRBV10-3 and TRBJ1-1; 7 bases are a match to TRBD1. CDR3 length: 14 amino acids. Germline values: CDR1 ENHRY, CDR2 SYGVKD. Losses at the gene ends were 11 bases for V and 0 bases for J; bases not matched to a gene: 9.